This TCR beta chain was found in a study of blood T cell repertoires in COVID-19. Whole-study context: Both acute and convalescent COVID-19 samples were obtained from the United States, Italy and Spain. Sources were T cells, B-cell-depleted T cells, or PBMCs; the material itself was cDNA or gDNA.

The authors' processing: Reference gene primers were amplified, and this amplification served to estimate nucleated cell counts. Clones were read by immunoSEQ multiplex PCR, and TCRdb kept only the in-frame ones, dropping some. That table furnishes V, J and clone size, whereas the DNA furnished D and trimming. The data hold about 96,000 clones, with roughly 84% observed a single time. V was trimmed by 0 bases and J by 4 bases, leaving 8 bases between them. This CDR3 contains 13 residues. Germline values: CDR1 SGHRS, CDR2 YFSETQ. The material sequenced was peripheral blood. The chain uses TRBV5-1 and TRBJ2-7; weak D call: TRBD1 (5 bases). The clonotype was recovered from a woman aged 55-70 years with acute or convalescent COVID-19. The CDR3 protein is CASSLARGYEQYF. CDR3 sequence (DNA): TGCGCCAGCAGCTTGGCTAGGGGATACGAGCAGTACTTC.